This TCR beta chain was identified during a study of identical twins listed by TCRdb under 2016. At the level of the whole study: The study deep-sequenced TCR alpha and beta repertoires from monozygotic twins, unrelated adults of various ages and cord blood to test whether fetal clonotypes persist. Replicate twin experiments were performed at different times using different library preparation protocols to rule out contamination. Overall results and qualifications from the work: Fewer insertions were carried by abundant cord blood beta clonotypes; a weaker similar trend was observed in young adult naive repertoires, while no such trend was observed in memory repertoires. The excess sharing between twins in beta out-of-frame sequences was weaker because fewer shared sequences reduced the signal-to-noise ratio. Recombination models systematically underestimated out-of-frame TCR alpha sharing in monozygotic twins but agreed with sharing between unrelated individuals. Zero-insertion analyses could be partly confounded by invariant T cells such as MAIT and iNKT, though diverse VJ usage argued against such confounding for most clonotypes. Because the same donors could not be followed over many years, the conclusions relied on cross-sectional statistical analysis. Out-of-frame TCR alpha sequences shared between twins showed an excess of low generation-probability sequences compared with coincidental sharing between unrelated individuals.

A few counts support this clonotype. It has no known antigen specificity. Base qualities are missing; no much larger clone stands one base away. The library was obtained by 5' RACE. TCRdb shows the sequencer as Illumina HiSeq 2000. Template switching introduced a universal primer binding site; the final cDNA contained a unique molecular identifier, enabling accurate counting of TCR cDNA molecules. Specific primers in the conserved constant-segment region were used to synthesize first-strand cDNA for TCR alpha and beta chains. To control for contamination, every cDNA library carried two barcodes: a SMART-Mk sample barcode plus Illumina barcodes. TruSeq adapter sequences and Illumina sample barcodes were added in two successive PCR steps. The Illumina HiSeq platform was used with custom primers to sequence TCR alpha and beta cDNA libraries. Regarding the original processing steps: Unique molecular identifiers were extracted from raw reads with MiGEC, and CDR3 positions were determined with MiXCR. For each individual, recombination models were inferred using an EM algorithm with the repgenHMM and IGoR tools. Shared clonotypes were analyzed with the tcR package in R, and sharing was normalized by the product of cloneset sizes. Out-of-frame nonproductive sequences were analyzed to study raw recombination free of thymic and clonal selection effects. TCRdb cleaned the public reads at Q25 with fastp, built clones with MiXCR and kept in-frame beta chains. Merged by CDR3 protein, the rows form single entries marked with the most common genes and DNA. TCRdb, rather than the study authors, made the V and J calls. The sample profile shows 450,000 or so distinct CDR3 sequences; around an eighth of them were found once. Approximately 0.98% of the sample belongs to the ten largest clones.

All donors were healthy Caucasians. Three pairs of female monozygotic twins, all aged about 18 to 30 years, made up the twin cohort. CD4+ and CD8+ T cell populations were isolated with positive isolation kits from Invitrogen. CDR1 and CDR2 were assigned from the germline V gene (reference sequence) as DFQATT and SNEGSKA. Relative to germline, V is missing 6 bases and J is missing 7 bases, with 9 bases of the junction outside any gene match. Reading from cysteine to phenylalanine, the CDR3 counts 14 amino acids. The read is trimmed to its CDR3 DNA, 42 bases read in frame from base 1. These same data were also listed under a study on yellow fever vaccine responses in identical twins. Looking at the second paper: The authors reported that the T cell response to vaccination in identical twins appeared partly convergent and partly personalized. Focusing on identical twins, the study followed the T cell clones that responded to the vaccine, and did so with precision.

The receptor was isolated from a woman aged 18-29 years in good health. Specimen: CD4+ T cells sorted from blood. The sequence joins TRBV20-1 to TRBJ2-1; 10 central nucleotides agree with TRBD2. For the CDR3, the sequence is CSAQPAGGPNEQFF. At the DNA level, the sequence is TGCAGTGCCCAACCAGCGGGAGGGCCTAATGAGCAGTTCTTC.